The source of this TCR beta chain is a study of blood T cells in healthy people across ages. This clonotype was found a few times. V lost 5 bases to trimming and J lost 8 bases; unmatched junction nucleotides: 7. CDR3 size: 16 residues. A sample-barcoded 5' primer and a J-beta primer mix were used in a second PCR of roughly 6 to 11 cycles. TCRdb re-called the 5' RACE reads through MiXCR, storing one row per CDR3 protein. The data contain roughly 1.5 million distinct CDR3 sequences, under 55% of them seen just once; the ten biggest clones take up approximately 4%. The sample consisted of blood. This sequence was found in a woman in her late teens or twenties in good health. This chain uses TRBV12-3 or TRBV12-4 with TRBJ2-1; 15 bases align to TRBD2. CDR3 DNA: TGTGCCAGCAGTCCAGGACTAGCGGGGGGGCAGGATGAGCAGTTCTTC. As protein: CASSPGLAGGQDEQFF.